Here is one T cell receptor (beta chain) with its context. The draw of peripheral blood yielded roughly 10 milliliters from each donor. This sample is part of a study of blood T cells in healthy people across ages. In germline, CDR1 is SGHRS, CDR2 YFSETQ. The CDR3 totals 13 residues. The V and J ends lost 4 bases and 2 bases respectively, with 10 bases between them. Alongside a J-beta primer mix, a sample-barcoded 5' primer served in a second PCR lasting about 7 to 12 cycles. MiXCR was run by TCRdb on the 5' RACE reads, yielding one entry per CDR3 protein. The sample contains about 1.5 million distinct CDR3 sequences, about 45% of which appear only once.

The V call is TRBV5-1, the J call TRBJ2-7; a weak D match, TRBD1 (6 bases). Material for sequencing was blood. This receptor was obtained from a woman aged 18-29 years in good health. CDR3 region: CASSHGQTYEQYF. The DNA of the CDR3 is TGCGCCAGCAGCCATGGACAGACCTACGAGCAGTACTTC.